This T cell receptor beta chain is drawn from a study of identical twins. Broader study findings: Rather than following the same donors, the conclusions depended on cross-sectional statistical analysis. Zero-insertion findings could be partly confounded by invariant cells (MAIT and iNKT cells). High-abundance cord blood beta clonotypes had fewer insertions; memory repertoires showed none. Within twin pairs, the out-of-frame alpha sequences they shared showed excess low generation probability.

Each CDR3 protein is one row after TCRdb ran MiXCR on the 5' RACE reads. In the table there are 1.5 million to 2 million distinct CDR3 sequences, around 33% of which are singletons. As regards this clonotype: Its antigen is undetermined.

The germline gives CDR1 DFQATT, CDR2 SNEGSKA (reference sequence). Trimming pared 4 bases from V and 0 bases from J, leaving 13 bases between. The CDR3 totals 16 residues. This receptor was obtained from a newborn girl in good health. The chain joins TRBV20-1 to TRBJ1-6; D remains unclear. Sequenced material: cord blood. CDR3 nucleotide sequence: TGCAGTGCTACGGGCCCCTCGAGCTCCTATAATTCACCCCTCCACTTT. Amino acid sequence: CSATGPSSSYNSPLHF.